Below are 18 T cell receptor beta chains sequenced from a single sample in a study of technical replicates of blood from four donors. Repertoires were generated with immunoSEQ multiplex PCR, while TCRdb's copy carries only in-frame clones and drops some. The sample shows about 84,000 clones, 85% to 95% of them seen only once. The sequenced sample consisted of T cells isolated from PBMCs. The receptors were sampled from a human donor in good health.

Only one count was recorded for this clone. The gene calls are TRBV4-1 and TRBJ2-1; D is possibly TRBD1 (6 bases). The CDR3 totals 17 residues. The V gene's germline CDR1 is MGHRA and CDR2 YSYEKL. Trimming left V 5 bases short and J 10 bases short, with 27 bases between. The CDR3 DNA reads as TGCGCCAGCAGCAAAGGGGTCAGGGGATCTCCCCTGGGAGAGCAGTTCTTC. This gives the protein CASSKGVRGSPLGEQFF.

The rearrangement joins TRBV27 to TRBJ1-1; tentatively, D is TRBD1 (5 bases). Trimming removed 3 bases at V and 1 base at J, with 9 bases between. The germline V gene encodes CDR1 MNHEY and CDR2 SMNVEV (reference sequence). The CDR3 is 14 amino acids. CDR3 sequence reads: CASSFLRENTEAFF. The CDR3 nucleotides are TGTGCCAGCAGTTTCCTCAGGGAGAACACTGAAGCTTTCTTT.

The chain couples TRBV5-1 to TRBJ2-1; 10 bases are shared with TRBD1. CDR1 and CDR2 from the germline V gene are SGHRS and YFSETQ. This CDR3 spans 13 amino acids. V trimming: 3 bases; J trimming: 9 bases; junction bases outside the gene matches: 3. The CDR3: CASSSGQGSEQFF. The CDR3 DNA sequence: TGCGCCAGCAGCTCGGGACAGGGGAGTGAGCAGTTCTTC.

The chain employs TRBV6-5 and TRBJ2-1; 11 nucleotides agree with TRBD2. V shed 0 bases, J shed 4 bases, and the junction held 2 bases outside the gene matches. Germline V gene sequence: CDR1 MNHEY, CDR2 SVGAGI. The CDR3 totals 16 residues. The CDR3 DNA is TGTGCCAGCAGTTACTCGACTAGCGGGGAATACAATGAGCAGTTCTTC. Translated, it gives CASSYSTSGEYNEQFF.

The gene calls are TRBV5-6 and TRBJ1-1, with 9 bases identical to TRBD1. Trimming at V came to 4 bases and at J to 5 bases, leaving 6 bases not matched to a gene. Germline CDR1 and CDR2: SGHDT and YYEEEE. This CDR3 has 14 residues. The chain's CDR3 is CASSLRTGVTEAFF. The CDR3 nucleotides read TGTGCCAGCAGCCTTAGGACAGGGGTAACTGAAGCTTTCTTT. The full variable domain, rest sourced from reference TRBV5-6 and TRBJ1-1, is DAGVTQSPTHLIKTRGQQVTLRCSPKSGHDTVSWYQQALGQGPQFIFQYYEEEERQRGNFPDRFSGHQFPNYSSELNVNALLLGDSALYLCASSLRTGVTEAFFGQGTRLTVV.

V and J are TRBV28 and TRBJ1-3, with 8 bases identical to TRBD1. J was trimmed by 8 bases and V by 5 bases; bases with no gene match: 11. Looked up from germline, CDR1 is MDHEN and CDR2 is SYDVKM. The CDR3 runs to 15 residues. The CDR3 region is CASSPPGQGGDTIYF. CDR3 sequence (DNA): TGTGCCAGCAGTCCACCCGGACAGGGCGGTGACACCATATATTTT.

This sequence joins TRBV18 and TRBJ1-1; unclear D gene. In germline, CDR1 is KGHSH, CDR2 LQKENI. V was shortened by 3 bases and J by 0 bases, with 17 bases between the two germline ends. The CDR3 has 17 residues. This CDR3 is CASSPPGRISMNTEAFF. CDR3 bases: TGTGCCAGCTCACCTCCGGGAAGAATTAGTATGAACACTGAAGCTTTCTTT.

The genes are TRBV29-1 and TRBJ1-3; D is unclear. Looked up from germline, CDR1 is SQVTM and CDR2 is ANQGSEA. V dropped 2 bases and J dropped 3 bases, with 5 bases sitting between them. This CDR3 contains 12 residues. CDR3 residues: CSVEHFGNTIYF. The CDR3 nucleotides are TGCAGCGTTGAACATTTTGGAAACACCATATATTTT.

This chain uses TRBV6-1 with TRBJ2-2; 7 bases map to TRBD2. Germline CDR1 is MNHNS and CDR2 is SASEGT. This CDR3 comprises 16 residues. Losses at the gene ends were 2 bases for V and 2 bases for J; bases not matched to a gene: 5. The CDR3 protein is CASSEIGTINTGELFF. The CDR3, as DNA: TGTGCCAGCAGTGAAATAGGGACTATTAACACCGGGGAGCTGTTTTTT.

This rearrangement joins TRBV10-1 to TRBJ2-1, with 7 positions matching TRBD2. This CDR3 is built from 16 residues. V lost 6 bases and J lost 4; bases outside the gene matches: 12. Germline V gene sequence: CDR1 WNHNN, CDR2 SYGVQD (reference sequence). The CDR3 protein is CASRFPKAGRYNEQFF. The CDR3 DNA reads TGCGCCAGCAGGTTTCCGAAAGCGGGACGGTACAATGAGCAGTTCTTC.

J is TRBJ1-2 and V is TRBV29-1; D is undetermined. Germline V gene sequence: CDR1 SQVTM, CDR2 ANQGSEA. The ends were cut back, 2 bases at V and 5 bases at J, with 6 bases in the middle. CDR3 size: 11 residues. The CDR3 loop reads CSVESVYGYTF. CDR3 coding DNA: TGCAGCGTTGAATCAGTGTATGGCTACACCTTC.

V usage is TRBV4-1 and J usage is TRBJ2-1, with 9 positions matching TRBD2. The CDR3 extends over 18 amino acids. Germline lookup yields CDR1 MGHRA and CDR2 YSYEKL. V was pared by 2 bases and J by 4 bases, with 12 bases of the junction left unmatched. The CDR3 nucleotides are TGCGCCAGCAGCCAACGAGTAACTAGCGGGCCGGTTTACAATGAGCAGTTCTTC. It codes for CASSQRVTSGPVYNEQFF.

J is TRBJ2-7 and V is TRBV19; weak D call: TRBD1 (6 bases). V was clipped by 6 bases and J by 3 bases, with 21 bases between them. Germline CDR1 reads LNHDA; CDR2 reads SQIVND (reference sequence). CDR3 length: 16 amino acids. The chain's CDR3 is CASSLTRGRSDYEQYF. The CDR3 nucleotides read TGTGCCAGTAGCCTGACCAGGGGTCGGTCGGACTACGAGCAGTACTTC.

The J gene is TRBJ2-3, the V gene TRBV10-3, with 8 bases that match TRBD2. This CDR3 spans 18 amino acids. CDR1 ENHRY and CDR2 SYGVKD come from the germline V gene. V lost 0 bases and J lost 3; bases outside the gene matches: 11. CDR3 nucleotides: TGTGCCATCAGTGAGTCGATGGTGAGCGGGGGTAGGACAGATACGCAGTATTTT. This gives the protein CAISESMVSGGRTDTQYF.

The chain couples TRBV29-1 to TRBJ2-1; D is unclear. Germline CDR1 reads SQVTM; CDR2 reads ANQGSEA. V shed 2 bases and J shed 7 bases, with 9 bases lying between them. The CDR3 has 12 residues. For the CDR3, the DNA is TGCAGCGTTGAATACTCGATTAATGAGCAGTTCTTC. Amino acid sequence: CSVEYSINEQFF.

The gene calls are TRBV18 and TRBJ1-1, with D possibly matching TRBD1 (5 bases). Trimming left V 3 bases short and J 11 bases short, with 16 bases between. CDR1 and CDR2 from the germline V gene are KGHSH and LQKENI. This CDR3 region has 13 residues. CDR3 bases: TGTGCCAGCTCACCCTCCAGGGATATCGAGGCTTTCTTT. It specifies CASSPSRDIEAFF.

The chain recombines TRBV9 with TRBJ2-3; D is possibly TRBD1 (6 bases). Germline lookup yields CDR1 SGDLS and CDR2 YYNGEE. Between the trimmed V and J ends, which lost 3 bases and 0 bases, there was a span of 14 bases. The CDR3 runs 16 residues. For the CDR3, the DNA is TGTGCCAGCAGCGCTTCGGACAGTCGCAGCACAGATACGCAGTATTTT. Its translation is CASSASDSRSTDTQYF. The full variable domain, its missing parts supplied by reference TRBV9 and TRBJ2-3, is DSGVTQTPKHLITATGQRVTLRCSPRSGDLSVYWYQQSLDQGLQFLIQYYNGEERAKGNILERFSAQQFPDLHSELNLSSLELGDSALYFCASSASDSRSTDTQYFGPGTRLTVL.

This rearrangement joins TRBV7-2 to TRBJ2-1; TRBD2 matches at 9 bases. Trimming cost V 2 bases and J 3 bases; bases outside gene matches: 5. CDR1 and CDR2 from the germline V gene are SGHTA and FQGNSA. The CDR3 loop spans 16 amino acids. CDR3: CASSLWRGGIYNEQFF. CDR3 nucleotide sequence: TGTGCCAGCAGCTTATGGCGGGGGGGCATCTACAATGAGCAGTTCTTC.